One and the same sample provided the 26 T cell receptor beta chains below, sequenced in a study of metastatic and nonmetastatic thyroid tumors. Nobody among the patients had been given any treatment before thyroid surgery. TCRdb reprocessed the PCR reads via MiXCR. The sample consists of 55,000 or so clones, approximately 17% of them appearing once. Sequencing was carried out using blood. These receptors were collected from a female donor with papillary thyroid cancer or a benign thyroid nodule (not recorded which). Some clones in this sample may be carry-over from other donors' samples.

A note on this clone: Just one base apart from a much larger clone, this may be a read error. This CDR3 is CASSLQTGAKVLTF. The DNA of the CDR3 is TGTGCCAGCAGCTTACAGACTGGGGCCAAAGTCCTGACTTTC. The chain is built from TRBV7-2 and TRBJ2-6; D possibly corresponds to TRBD1 (5 bases). The germline CDR1 and CDR2 sequences are SGHTA and FQGNSA. This CDR3 contains 14 residues. The full variable domain, in which reference TRBV7-2 and TRBJ2-6 provide the parts outside the CDR3, is GAGVSQSPSNKVTEKGKDVELRCDPISGHTALYWYRQSLGQGLEFLIYFQGNSAPDKSGLPSDRFSAERTGGSVSTLTIQRTQQEDSAVYLCASSLQTGAKVLTFGAGSRLTVL.

This sequence joins TRBV18 and TRBJ1-5, with D unresolved. The CDR3 is made up of 12 amino acids. Per the germline V gene, CDR1 is KGHSH and CDR2 is LQKENI. Trimming stripped 6 bases from V and 3 bases from J, with 6 bases between. The CDR3 is CASSAINQPQHF. CDR3 in DNA: TGTGCCAGCTCGGCGATCAATCAGCCCCAGCATTTT. Combining the CDR3 with reference TRBV18 and TRBJ1-5 gives the whole variable domain NAGVMQNPRHLVRRRGQEARLRCSPMKGHSHVYWYRQLPEEGLKFMVYLQKENIIDESGMPKERFSAEFPKEGPSILRIQQVVRGDSAAYFCASSAINQPQHFGDGTRLSIL.

This clone was detected only a few times. The chain combines TRBV6-2 or TRBV6-3 with TRBJ1-5; 9 bases match TRBD1. This CDR3 region has 18 residues. J lost 0 bases, V lost 6 bases, and 12 bases had no gene match. Germline CDR1 reads MNHEY; CDR2 reads SVGEGT. For the CDR3, the DNA is TGTGCCAGCAGGGGTACGGACAGGGGCATCTATAGCAATCAGCCCCAGCATTTT. This translates into CASRGTDRGIYSNQPQHF.

This clone was detected many times. The rearrangement joins TRBV29-1 to TRBJ2-1; TRBD1 aligns across 9 bases. The CDR3 covers 13 residues. Germline values: CDR1 SQVTM, CDR2 ANQGSEA. Trimming cost V 7 bases and J 7 bases; bases outside gene matches: 8. The CDR3 coding sequence is TGCAGCGCCAACAGGGGGCGCGGTAATGAGCAGTTCTTC. This codes for CSANRGRGNEQFF.

This clone was picked up a small number of times. The chain employs TRBV6-1 and TRBJ2-7, with 8 bases aligning to TRBD1. Looked up from germline, CDR1 is MNHNS and CDR2 is SASEGT. V lost 6 bases to trimming and J lost 6 bases; unmatched junction nucleotides: 7. The CDR3 has 13 amino acids. The DNA of the CDR3 is TGTGCCAGCAGATACGTACAGGGGGGCGAGCAGTACTTC. This encodes CASRYVQGGEQYF.

V usage is TRBV20-1 and J usage is TRBJ1-2; D might be TRBD1 (5 bases). V lost 5 bases and J lost 9, with 25 bases in between. CDR3 length: 15 amino acids. CDR1 is DFQATT and CDR2 is SNEGSKA in the germline V gene (reference sequence). CDR3 loop: CSAQRNGHGEYCYTF. CDR3 DNA: TGCAGTGCTCAACGAAACGGACATGGCGAATATTGCTACACCTTC.

Many counts were recorded for this clone. A single base separates this from a much larger clone, so it may be a read error. The rearrangement uses TRBV30 and TRBJ2-7, with a possible D match to TRBD1 (6 bases). Trimming left V 5 bases short and J 2 bases short, with 10 bases between. The CDR3 totals 12 residues. Per germline, CDR1 GTSNPN and CDR2 SVGIG (reference sequence). The CDR3 region has the DNA TGTGCCTGGGGGCGGACAGCCTACGAGCAGTACTTC. Amino acid sequence: CAWGRTAYEQYF.

This clone has just a few counts. V is TRBV28 and J is TRBJ2-1; 11 nucleotides agree with TRBD1. Germline V gene sequence: CDR1 MDHEN, CDR2 SYDVKM. Losses at the gene ends were 4 bases for V and 5 bases for J; bases not matched to a gene: 1. CDR3 size: 14 residues. In nucleotides, the CDR3 is TGTGCCAGCAGTTCGGGACAGGGGGACAATGAGCAGTTCTTC. Its translation: CASSSGQGDNEQFF.

This clone was counted only a few times. Other nucleotide sequences from this sample produce the same CDR3. The CDR3 region is CASSPGIYAGGPSDTQYF. Here the CDR3 DNA reads TGCGCCAGCAGCCCGGGGATTTATGCGGGAGGGCCGTCAGATACGCAGTATTTT. The chain carries TRBV4-1 and TRBJ2-3; 9 nucleotides match TRBD2. The length of the CDR3 is 18 residues. The junction had 15 bases not matched to a gene; V was cut back by 4 bases and J by 4 bases. In germline, CDR1 is MGHRA, CDR2 YSYEKL.

The V gene is TRBV7-3, the J gene TRBJ2-1; 8 nucleotides line up with TRBD2. Germline V gene lookup returns CDR1 SGHTA and CDR2 FQGTGA. The V and J ends lost 5 bases and 8 bases, in that order; junction bases with no gene match: 11. This CDR3 spans 15 amino acids. CDR3 DNA: TGTGCCAGCAGCAGATATAGCGGGATGGCCTATGAGCAGTTCTTC. This codes for CASSRYSGMAYEQFF.

This clone came up a few times. The rearrangement uses TRBV9 and TRBJ1-2; D is uncertain. Germline V lookup: CDR1 SGDLS, CDR2 YYNGEE. Trimming pared 4 bases from V and 5 bases from J, leaving 9 bases between. The CDR3 sequence is 12 residues long. The CDR3, as DNA: TGTGCCAGCAGCCTCAGTTCTTATGGCTACACCTTC. Translation gives CASSLSSYGYTF.

This clone has at least ten counts. The CDR3 is CASSTGDSQPQHF. The CDR3 DNA is TGTGCCAGCAGCACAGGGGACAGTCAGCCCCAGCATTTT. The rearrangement uses TRBV5-8 and TRBJ1-5, with TRBD1 identical over 7 bases. This CDR3 spans 13 amino acids. V trimming: 4 bases; J trimming: 6 bases; junction bases outside the gene matches: 4. Looked up from germline, CDR1 is SGHTS and CDR2 is YDEGEE. The complete variable domain, with remaining parts taken from reference TRBV5-8 and TRBJ1-5, reads EAGVTQSPTHLIKTRGQQATLRCSPISGHTSVYWYQQALGLGLQFLLWYDEGEERNRGNFPPRFSGRQFPNYSSELNVNALELEDSALYLCASSTGDSQPQHFGDGTRLSIL.

Many counts were recorded for this clone. The rearrangement uses TRBV30 and TRBJ2-5; TRBD1 agrees at 7 bases. The ends lost 0 bases at V and 2 bases at J; junction bases unmatched: 9. The germline V gene encodes CDR1 GTSNPN and CDR2 SVGIG (reference sequence). This CDR3 is built from 16 residues. CDR3 DNA sequence: TGTGCCTGGAGTGTAGGGCGACAGGGATCACAAGAGACCCAGTACTTC. Translated, it gives CAWSVGRQGSQETQYF.

This clone was recorded at least ten times. The same CDR3 arises from other DNA sequences in this sample as well. The J gene is TRBJ2-1, the V gene TRBV7-3; possibly TRBD2 for D (5 bases). CDR1 is SGHTA, CDR2 FQGTGA, per germline. The CDR3 totals 16 residues. V was clipped by 1 base and J by 5 bases, with 15 bases between them. CDR3: CASSLSLLAGNNEQFF. The DNA for the CDR3 is TGTGCCAGCAGCTTAAGTCTGCTAGCAGGCAACAATGAGCAGTTCTTC.

This clone came up a few times. The chain links TRBV10-3 to TRBJ1-5; tentatively, D is TRBD1 (5 bases). This CDR3 region has 13 residues. V lost 6 bases to trimming and J lost 10 bases, with 16 bases between them. Germline values: CDR1 ENHRY, CDR2 SYGVKD. This CDR3 reads CAISREPGHPQHF. CDR3 bases: TGTGCCATCAGCCGTGAGCCAGGGCATCCCCAGCATTTT.

Comment on this clone: The germline gene is not matched at one end of the junction; a read error may be the cause. This chain connects TRBV11-1 to TRBJ2-7, with D tentatively TRBD1 (6 bases). Germline V gene data show CDR1 as SGHAT and CDR2 as FQDESV (reference sequence). The CDR3 totals 16 residues. CDR3 in DNA: TGTGTCAGCATCCAGTCGACAGGCCGGCGAATTTACGAGCAGTACTTC. Translated: CVSIQSTGRRIYEQYF.

This clone has at least ten counts. The chain employs TRBV5-6 and TRBJ2-2, with 9 bases that match TRBD1. Germline CDR1 is SGHDT and CDR2 is YYEEEE. V was clipped by 6 bases and J by 5 bases; unmatched bases: 5. The CDR3 is 14 residues long. This CDR3 reads CASTTGGTTGELFF. As DNA, the CDR3 is TGTGCCAGCACCACAGGGGGCACAACCGGGGAGCTGTTTTTT.

The V gene is TRBV5-1, the J gene TRBJ2-7; weak D call: TRBD2 (6 bases). This CDR3 is built from 16 residues. Looked up from germline, CDR1 is SGHRS and CDR2 is YFSETQ. V lost 0 bases to trimming and J lost 0 bases, with 13 bases between them. CDR3 sequence: CASSLGSGRFSYEQYF. The DNA for the CDR3 is TGCGCCAGCAGCTTGGGTTCAGGGAGGTTCTCCTACGAGCAGTACTTC. Looking up the rest from reference TRBV5-1 and TRBJ2-7 gives the full variable domain: KAGVTQTPRYLIKTRGQQVTLSCSPISGHRSVSWYQQTPGQGLQFLFEYFSETQRNKGNFPGRFSGRQFSNSRSEMNVSTLELGDSALYLCASSLGSGRFSYEQYFGPGTRLTVT.

There are many counts of this clone. The V call is TRBV4-1, the J call TRBJ2-2, with D maybe TRBD2 (6 bases). CDR1 and CDR2 (germline): MGHRA, YSYEKL. This CDR3 region has 16 residues. Trimming took off 2 bases at V and 3 bases at J, with 13 bases between the two ends. CDR3 nucleotides: TGCGCCAGCAGCCAAATCGGGGGAGTGGACACCGGGGAGCTGTTTTTT. Its translation is CASSQIGGVDTGELFF.

This clone was detected many times. This chain uses TRBV7-6 with TRBJ1-1; D is possibly TRBD1 (5 bases). Per germline, CDR1 SGHVS and CDR2 FNYEAQ. CDR3 length: 15 residues. Trimming removed 5 bases at V and 5 bases at J, with 18 bases between. The CDR3 DNA is TGTGCCAGCAGCGACATCCAGGGAGGTCGAACTGAAGCTTTCTTT. Encoded protein: CASSDIQGGRTEAFF.

This clone was counted at least ten times. This chain joins TRBV19 and TRBJ1-4; D remains ambiguous. Germline CDR1 and CDR2: LNHDA and SQIVND (reference sequence). The CDR3 runs 17 residues. Trimming cost V 6 bases and J 8 bases, with 25 bases left between them. This CDR3 reads CASRESRPGKLLEKLFF. For the CDR3, the DNA is TGTGCCAGTAGAGAGTCACGGCCTGGAAAATTGTTAGAAAAACTGTTTTTT. The entire variable domain, with the rest obtained from reference TRBV19 and TRBJ1-4, is as follows: DGGITQSPKYLFRKEGQNVTLSCEQNLNHDAMYWYRQDPGQGLRLIYYSQIVNDFQKGDIAEGYSVSREKKESFPLTVTSAQKNPTAFYLCASRESRPGKLLEKLFFGSGTQLSVL.

The chain uses TRBV7-3 and TRBJ1-6; the D gene is possibly TRBD1 (5 bases). The length of the CDR3 is 14 residues. V lost 5 bases, J lost 5 bases, and 10 bases lay in between. CDR1 and CDR2 (germline): SGHTA, FQGTGA. The CDR3 protein is CASSHGHDNSPLHF. The CDR3 coding sequence is TGTGCCAGCAGCCACGGACACGATAATTCACCCCTCCACTTT.

This clone has ten or more counts. The chain combines TRBV2 with TRBJ2-7; D gene ambiguous. In germline, CDR1 is SNHLY, CDR2 FYNNEI. This CDR3 region has 14 residues. With 4 bases removed from V and 1 base from J, the gap between germline ends came to 11 bases. The CDR3 bases are TGTGCCAGCAGTGTTAGGAGTGCGTCCTACGAGCAGTACTTC. It yields the protein CASSVRSASYEQYF.

This clone was counted between two and nine times. The rearrangement uses TRBV12-3 or TRBV12-4 and TRBJ1-2, with unresolved D. V was shortened by 2 bases and J by 10 bases, with 23 bases between the two germline ends. The CDR3 runs 16 residues. The CDR3 reads CASSLKSVLGFGVYTF. CDR3 coding DNA: TGTGCCAGCAGTTTAAAAAGTGTTCTCGGTTTTGGGGTCTACACCTTC.

This clone was observed at least ten times. J is TRBJ2-3 and V is TRBV14; possibly TRBD2 for D (5 bases). The germline CDR1 and CDR2 sequences are SGHDN and FVKESK. The V and J ends lost 0 bases and 2 bases respectively, with 12 bases between them. The CDR3 loop spans 16 amino acids. The CDR3 DNA is TGTGCCAGCAGCCAAGATTTCGGGGTAGCCACAGATACGCAGTATTTT. Residues: CASSQDFGVATDTQYF.

This clone was seen repeatedly, ten times or more. V and J are TRBV5-5 and TRBJ1-6; TRBD1 aligns across 8 bases. Trimming took 1 base from V and 8 from J; bases not matched to a gene: 5. Per germline, CDR1 SGHKS and CDR2 YYEKEE (reference sequence). The CDR3 spans 15 residues. The CDR3 bases are TGTGCCAGCAGCTTGTCAGGGGGCCACGATTCACCCCTCCACTTT. Translating gives CASSLSGGHDSPLHF.